A selection of T cell receptor beta chains follows, all from one sample in a study of cytomegalovirus exposure and HLA in healthy donors. Clones were read by immunoSEQ multiplex PCR, and TCRdb kept only the in-frame ones, dropping some. Among around 120,000 clones, 9.5% were seen once, and the ten largest hold less than 4%. The sequencing input was PBMCs. Every receptor here comes from a man aged 30-40 years in good health and CMV-seronegative. CDR3s leave out the opening cysteine and the closing phenylalanine or tryptophan. A D gene is named only where the DNA matches it firmly.

d_call v_call cdr3_aa
. TRBV7-2 ASSLGQVYRTDTQY
. TRBV30 AWSALAGYEQY
. TRBV28 ASSEQGFAVDTQY
. TRBV30 AWSAGAGELF
TRBD1 TRBV5-4 ASSLWTGGTEAF
TRBD2 TRBV6-1 ASSGTSGPFPYEQY
. TRBV7-3 ASSLYRAETQY
. TRBV30 AWSVRGSYSGNTIY
TRBD1 TRBV9 ASSVATGGYNSPLH
. TRBV4-3 ASSHRKGGPGETQY
TRBD2 TRBV6-5 ASSSPRTSGGYEQY
TRBD1 TRBV30 AWSLGTGRGYGYT
. TRBV19 ASSIEVRDGYT
. TRBV11-3 ASSPYGGDNEKLF
TRBD2 TRBV28 ACGTSGRETQY
. TRBV19 ASSIGQGANVLT
. TRBV5-1 ASSLGVSAYEQY
TRBD2 TRBV6-5 ASSPDDGGANEQF
TRBD2 TRBV29-1 SVGRGGHEQY
. TRBV5-4 ASSLVGALGEQY
TRBD1 TRBV19 ASGAGGFSGNTIY
TRBD1 TRBV5-1 ASSYYSTGGSVKLF
TRBD1 TRBV14 ASSQNRGSGTQY
. TRBV9 ASSVGGQSAGELF
. TRBV19 ASSSLEAWAGELF
. TRBV7-5 ARSFKPGLAGTYNEQF
TRBD1 TRBV5-4 ASSWMQGQGGDTQY
TRBD1 TRBV5-4 ASSSKTGGDLETQY
TRBD2 TRBV19 ASSILSGRNTGELF
. TRBV10-2 ASSDNLGYT
. TRBV5-1 ASSLEGAREKLF
. TRBV12-5 ASGLSAGYNEQF
. TRBV27 ASIGVGTEAF
TRBD2 TRBV7-9 ASSSRGGWDSGITYEQY
. TRBV6-5 ASSLGGDNSPLH
TRBD1 TRBV12-5 ASGLLTGGARYT
. TRBV9 ASSPWGGAGNTIY
TRBD2 TRBV11-3 ASSLGGLAGQETQY
TRBD2 TRBV25-1 ASSFTSGSGDTQY
. TRBV6-1 ASSDHKGDRPQH
. TRBV5-4 ASSLVGQNYEQY
TRBD2 TRBV10-2 ASGGGRSYYEQY
. TRBV30 AWGRVRMNTEAF
TRBD1 TRBV5-4 ASSWGQVGDTEAF
. TRBV29-1 SVEGQGNTEAF
. TRBV19 ASSQGQYNQPQH